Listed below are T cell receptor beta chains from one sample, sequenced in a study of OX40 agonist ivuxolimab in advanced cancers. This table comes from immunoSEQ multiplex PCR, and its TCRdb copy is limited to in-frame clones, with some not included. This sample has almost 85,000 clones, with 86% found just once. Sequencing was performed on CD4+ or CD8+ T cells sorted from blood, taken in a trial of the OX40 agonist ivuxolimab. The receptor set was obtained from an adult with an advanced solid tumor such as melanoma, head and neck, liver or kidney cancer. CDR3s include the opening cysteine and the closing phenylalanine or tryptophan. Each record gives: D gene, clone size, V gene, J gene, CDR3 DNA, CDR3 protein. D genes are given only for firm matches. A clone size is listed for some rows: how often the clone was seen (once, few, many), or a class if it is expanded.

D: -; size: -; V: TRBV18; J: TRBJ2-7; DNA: TGTGCCAGCTCACCAAGGGGGGGCAGGGCCTACGAGCAGTACTTC; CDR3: CASSPRGGRAYEQYF
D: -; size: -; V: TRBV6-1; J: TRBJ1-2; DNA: TGTGCCAGCAGTCTACAGGGTGACTATGGCTACACCTTC; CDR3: CASSLQGDYGYTF
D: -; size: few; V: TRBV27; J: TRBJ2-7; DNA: TGTGCCAGTAGGGACACCCTCCTCTACGAGCAGTACTTC; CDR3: CASRDTLLYEQYF
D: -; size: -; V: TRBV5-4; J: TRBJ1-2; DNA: TGTGCCAGCAGCTCAGCACGCAGGGAAACGGGAGGCTACACCTTC; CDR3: CASSSARRETGGYTF
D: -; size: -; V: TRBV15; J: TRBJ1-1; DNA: TGTGCCACCAGCAGAGATCGTGGGGGTTGGAACACTGAAGCTTTCTTT; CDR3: CATSRDRGGWNTEAFF
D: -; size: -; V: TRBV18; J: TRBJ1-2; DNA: TGTGCCAGCTCACCACCGGGGGATGGTGATGGCTACACCTTC; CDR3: CASSPPGDGDGYTF
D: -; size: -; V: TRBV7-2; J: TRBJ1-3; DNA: TGTGCCAGCAGCTTAGCCGGGGGTTTGTGGGGAAACACCATATATTTT; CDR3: CASSLAGGLWGNTIYF
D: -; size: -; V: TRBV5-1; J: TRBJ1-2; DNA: TGCGCCAGCAGCTCCATCGACAGGCGGGATCCCTATGGCTACACCTTC; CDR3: CASSSIDRRDPYGYTF
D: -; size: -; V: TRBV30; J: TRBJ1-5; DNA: TGTGCCTGGAGTGTAGGGGGTCAGCCCCAGCATTTT; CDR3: CAWSVGGQPQHF
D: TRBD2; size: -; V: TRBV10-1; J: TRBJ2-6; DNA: TGCGCCAGCATTCGACTAGCGGGCCACTCTGGGGCCAACGTCCTGACTTTC; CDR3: CASIRLAGHSGANVLTF
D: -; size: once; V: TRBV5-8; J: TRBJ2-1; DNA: TGTGCCAGCAGCTTGAGCCTGGGTTCCTTATACAATGAGCAGTTCTTC; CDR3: CASSLSLGSLYNEQFF
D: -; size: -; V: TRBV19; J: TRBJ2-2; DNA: TGTGCCAGTAGGAAAGGGGCTTCCACCGGGGAGCTGTTTTTT; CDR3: CASRKGASTGELFF
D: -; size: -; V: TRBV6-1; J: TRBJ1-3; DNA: TGTGCCAGCAGTGAATGGGCACCCGGAAACACCATATATTTT; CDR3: CASSEWAPGNTIYF
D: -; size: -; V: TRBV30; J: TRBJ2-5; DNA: TGTGCCTGGGGGGCGGAGGGGCAAGAGACCCAGTACTTC; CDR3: CAWGAEGQETQYF
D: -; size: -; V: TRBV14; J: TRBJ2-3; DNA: TGTGCCAGCAGCCAAGATGCCTCCTTATGGAACTCAGATACGCAGTATTTT; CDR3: CASSQDASLWNSDTQYF
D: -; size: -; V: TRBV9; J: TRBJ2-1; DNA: TGTGCCAGCAGCGTCTATGAAGCGGATACCTACAATGAGCAGTTCTTC; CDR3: CASSVYEADTYNEQFF
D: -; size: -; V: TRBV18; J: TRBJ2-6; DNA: TGTGCCAGCTCACCGTCCCTCTCTGGGGCCAACGTCCTGACTTTC; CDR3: CASSPSLSGANVLTF
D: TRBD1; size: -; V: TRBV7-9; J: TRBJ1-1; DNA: TGTGCCAGCAGCTTCCGGACAGGGGGCACGGCTGAAGCTTTCTTT; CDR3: CASSFRTGGTAEAFF
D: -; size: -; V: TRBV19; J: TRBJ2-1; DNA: TGTGCCAGTAGTATCTTAGCTCAGGGAAACTCCTACAATGAGCAGTTCTTC; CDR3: CASSILAQGNSYNEQFF
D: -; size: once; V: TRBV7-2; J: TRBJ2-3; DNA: TGTGCCAGCAGCTTAGACGCTAGCACAGATACGCAGTATTTT; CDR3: CASSLDASTDTQYF
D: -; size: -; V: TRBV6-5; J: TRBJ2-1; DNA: TGTGCCAGCAGTTACCTACAGGGTGGAGGGCAGTTCTTC; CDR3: CASSYLQGGGQFF
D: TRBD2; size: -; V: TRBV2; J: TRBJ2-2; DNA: TGTGCCAGCAGTGGGACTAGCGGGAGTCTGGGGGAGCTGTTTTTT; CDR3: CASSGTSGSLGELFF
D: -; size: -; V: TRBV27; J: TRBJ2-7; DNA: TGTGCCAGCAGTTTAGGCAGAGCCTACGAGCAGTACTTC; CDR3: CASSLGRAYEQYF
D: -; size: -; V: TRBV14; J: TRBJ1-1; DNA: TGTGCCAGCAGTCATCGGACGAACACTGAAGCTTTCTTT; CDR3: CASSHRTNTEAFF
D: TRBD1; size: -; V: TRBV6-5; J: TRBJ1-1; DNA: TGTGCCAGCAGTTCATTAGGGACAGGGATGAACACTGAAGCTTTCTTT; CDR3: CASSSLGTGMNTEAFF
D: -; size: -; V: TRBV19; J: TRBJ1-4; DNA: TGTGCCAGTAGCCCCAGAAATAATGAAAAACTGTTTTTT; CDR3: CASSPRNNEKLFF
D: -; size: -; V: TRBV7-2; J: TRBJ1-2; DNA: TGTGCCAGCAGCTTGACATCGACAGCCAAGGGATATGGCTACACCTTC; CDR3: CASSLTSTAKGYGYTF
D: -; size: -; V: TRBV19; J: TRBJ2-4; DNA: TGTGCCAGTAGTATGACAGGAGGGATTCAGTACTTC; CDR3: CASSMTGGIQYF
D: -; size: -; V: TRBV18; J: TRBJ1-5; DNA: TGTGCCAGCTCACCAACTTTAGATCAGCCCCAGCATTTT; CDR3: CASSPTLDQPQHF
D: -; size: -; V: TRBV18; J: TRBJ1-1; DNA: TGTGCCAGCTCACCAGCGGGCTTGGACACTGAAGCTTTCTTT; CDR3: CASSPAGLDTEAFF
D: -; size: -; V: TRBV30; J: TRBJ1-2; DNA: TGTGCCTGGAGTCGCCCAGGGGCTTTTAACTATGGCTACACCTTC; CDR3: CAWSRPGAFNYGYTF
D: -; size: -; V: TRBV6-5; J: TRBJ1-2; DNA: TGTGCCAGCAGTTACTCTACCGGCGGCTACACCTTC; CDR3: CASSYSTGGYTF
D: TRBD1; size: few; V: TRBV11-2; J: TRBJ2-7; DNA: TGTGCCAGCAGCAGACAGGGGGCTGACGAGCAGTACTTC; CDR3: CASSRQGADEQYF
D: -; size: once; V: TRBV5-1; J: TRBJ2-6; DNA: TGCGCCAGCAGCTTGGGCCCCAGCTCTGGGGCCAACGTCCTGACTTTC; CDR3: CASSLGPSSGANVLTF
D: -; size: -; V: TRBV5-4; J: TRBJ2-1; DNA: TGTGCCAGCAGCTTGCATCCGGGGGACAATGAGCAGTTCTTC; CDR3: CASSLHPGDNEQFF
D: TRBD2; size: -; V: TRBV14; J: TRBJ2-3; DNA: TGTGCCAGCAGCTCTTTTCGGGGGGCAGATACGCAGTATTTT; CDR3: CASSSFRGADTQYF
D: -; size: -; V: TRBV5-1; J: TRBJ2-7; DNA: TGCGCCAGCAGCTTGGGGCAGGCCTATTACGGGCAGTACTTC; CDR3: CASSLGQAYYGQYF
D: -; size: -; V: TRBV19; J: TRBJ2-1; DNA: TGTGCCAGTAGTCTGAAACAGGGACCCCTTGAGCAGTTCTTC; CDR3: CASSLKQGPLEQFF
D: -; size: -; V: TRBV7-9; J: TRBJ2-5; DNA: TGTGCCAGCAGCCCAGACAGACAAGAGACCCAGTACTTC; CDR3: CASSPDRQETQYF
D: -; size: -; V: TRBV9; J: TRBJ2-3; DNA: TGTGCCAGCAGCTTCGGGGGCACAGATACGCAGTATTTT; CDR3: CASSFGGTDTQYF
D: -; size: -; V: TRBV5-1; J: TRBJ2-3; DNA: TGCGCCAGCAGCTTGGCAGGAGGGGATACAGATACGCAGTATTTT; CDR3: CASSLAGGDTDTQYF
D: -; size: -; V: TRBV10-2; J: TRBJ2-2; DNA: TGCGCCAGCAGAAACACCGGGGAGCTGTTTTTT; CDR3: CASRNTGELFF
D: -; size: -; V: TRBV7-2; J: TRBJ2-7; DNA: TGTGCCAGCAGCTTAGCGGCAGCAAACTCCTACGAGCAGTACTTC; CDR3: CASSLAAANSYEQYF
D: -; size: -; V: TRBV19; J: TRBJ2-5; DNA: TGTGCCAGTAGTGCCAGCAGGGAGACCCAGTACTTC; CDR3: CASSASRETQYF
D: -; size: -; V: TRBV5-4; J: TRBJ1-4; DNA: TGTGCCAGCAGCTCTGACGGGACGGTTGAAAAACTGTTTTTT; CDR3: CASSSDGTVEKLFF
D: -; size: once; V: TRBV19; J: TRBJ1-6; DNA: TGTGCCAGTAGTAAATTACGGGAAGGGAACTATAATTCACCCCTCCACTTT; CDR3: CASSKLREGNYNSPLHF
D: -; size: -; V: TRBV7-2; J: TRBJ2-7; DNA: TGTGCCAGCAGCAGTTCCCGGGGAGTCGTCTACGAGCAGTACTTC; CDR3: CASSSSRGVVYEQYF
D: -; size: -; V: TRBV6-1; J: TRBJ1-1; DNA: TGTGCCAGCAGCCCAGGGACTGAAGCTTTCTTT; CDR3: CASSPGTEAFF
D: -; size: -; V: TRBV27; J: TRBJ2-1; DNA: TGTGCCAGCAGCATGTCAGGGGACCGGAAGAATGAGCAGTTCTTC; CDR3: CASSMSGDRKNEQFF
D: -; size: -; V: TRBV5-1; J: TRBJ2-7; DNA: TGCGCCAGCAGCCAGGAGGGGGTAGCCTACGAGCAGTACTTC; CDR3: CASSQEGVAYEQYF
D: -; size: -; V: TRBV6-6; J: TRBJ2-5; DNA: TGTGCCAGCAGTCACCCCGGGTTTGGGGGAGAGACCCAGTACTTC; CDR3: CASSHPGFGGETQYF